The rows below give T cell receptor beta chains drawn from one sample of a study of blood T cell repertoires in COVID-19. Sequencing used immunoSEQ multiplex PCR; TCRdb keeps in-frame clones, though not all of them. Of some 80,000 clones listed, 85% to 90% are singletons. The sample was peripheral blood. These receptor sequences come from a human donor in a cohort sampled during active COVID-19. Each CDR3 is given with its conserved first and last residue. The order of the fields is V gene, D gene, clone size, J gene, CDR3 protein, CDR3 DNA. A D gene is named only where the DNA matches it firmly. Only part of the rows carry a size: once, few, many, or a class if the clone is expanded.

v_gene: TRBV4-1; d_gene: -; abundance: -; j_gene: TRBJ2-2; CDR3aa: CASSLLTGELFF; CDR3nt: TGCGCCAGCAGCCTCCTCACCGGGGAGCTGTTTTTT
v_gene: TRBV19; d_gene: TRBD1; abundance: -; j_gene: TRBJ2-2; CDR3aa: CASSRRTGNTGELFF; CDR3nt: TGTGCCAGTAGTAGACGGACAGGGAACACCGGGGAGCTGTTTTTT
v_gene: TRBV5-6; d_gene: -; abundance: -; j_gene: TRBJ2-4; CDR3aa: CASSLRAGDPKNIQYF; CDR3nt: TGTGCCAGCAGCTTGCGGGCAGGGGACCCCAAAAACATTCAGTACTTC
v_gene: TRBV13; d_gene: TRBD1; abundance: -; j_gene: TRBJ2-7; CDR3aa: CASSYRQGAKSYEQYF; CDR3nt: TGTGCCAGCAGCTACCGACAGGGGGCGAAGTCCTACGAGCAGTACTTC
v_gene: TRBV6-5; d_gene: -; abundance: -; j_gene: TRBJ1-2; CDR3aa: CASTIPQLVYGYTF; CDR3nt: TGTGCCAGCACGATCCCACAGCTCGTCTATGGCTACACCTTC
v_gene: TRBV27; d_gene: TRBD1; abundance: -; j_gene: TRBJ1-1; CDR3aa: CASSKDRGFIEAFF; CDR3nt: TGTGCCAGCAGCAAGGACAGGGGCTTTATAGAAGCTTTCTTT
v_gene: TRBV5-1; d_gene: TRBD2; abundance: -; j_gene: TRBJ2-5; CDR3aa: CASSRGGVGETQYF; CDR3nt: TGCGCCAGCTCTCGGGGGGGAGTCGGGGAGACCCAGTACTTC
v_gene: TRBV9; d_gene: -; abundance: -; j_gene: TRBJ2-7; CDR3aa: CASSASGGGPEQYF; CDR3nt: TGTGCCAGCAGCGCAAGTGGGGGGGGCCCCGAGCAGTACTTC
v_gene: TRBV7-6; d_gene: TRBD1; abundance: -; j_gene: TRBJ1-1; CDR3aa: CASSRGQGGAATEAFF; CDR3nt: TGTGCCAGCAGCCGGGGACAGGGTGGTGCAGCCACTGAAGCTTTCTTT
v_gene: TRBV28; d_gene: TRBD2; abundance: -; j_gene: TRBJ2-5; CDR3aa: CASSLRTSGSMETQYF; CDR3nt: TGTGCCAGCAGCCTACGGACTAGCGGGAGTATGGAGACCCAGTACTTC
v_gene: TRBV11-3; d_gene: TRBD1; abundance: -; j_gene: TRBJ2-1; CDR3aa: CASSAGQGPFNEQFF; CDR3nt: TGTGCCAGCAGCGCGGGACAGGGGCCATTCAATGAGCAGTTCTTC
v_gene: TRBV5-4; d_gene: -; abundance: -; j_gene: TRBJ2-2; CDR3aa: CASTPGTLNTGELFF; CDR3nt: TGTGCCAGCACCCCCGGGACTTTAAACACCGGGGAGCTGTTTTTT
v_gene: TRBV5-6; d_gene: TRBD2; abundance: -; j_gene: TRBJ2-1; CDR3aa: CASSLGLAGDSGYNEQFF; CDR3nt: TGTGCCAGCAGCTTGGGTCTAGCGGGGGACTCTGGGTACAATGAGCAGTTCTTC
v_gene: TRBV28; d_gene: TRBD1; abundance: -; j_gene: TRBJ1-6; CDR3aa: CASSYRDRGRSPLHF; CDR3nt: TGTGCCAGCAGTTACCGGGACAGGGGTAGATCACCCCTCCACTTT
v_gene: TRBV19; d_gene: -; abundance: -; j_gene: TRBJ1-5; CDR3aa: CASSIQVSQPQHF; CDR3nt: TGTGCCAGTAGTATTCAAGTGAGTCAGCCCCAGCATTTT
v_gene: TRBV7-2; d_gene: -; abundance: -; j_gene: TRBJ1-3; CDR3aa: CASSFAGPLPPGNTIYF; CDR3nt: TGTGCCAGCAGCTTCGCGGGACCCCTCCCACCTGGAAACACCATATATTTT
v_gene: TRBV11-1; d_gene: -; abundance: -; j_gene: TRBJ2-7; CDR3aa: CASSLLKRYEQYF; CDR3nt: TGTGCCAGCAGCTTACTGAAGAGATACGAGCAGTACTTC
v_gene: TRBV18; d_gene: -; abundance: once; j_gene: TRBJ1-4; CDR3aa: CASSPPHTGANEKLFF; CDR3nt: TGTGCCAGCTCACCACCGCATACAGGTGCTAATGAAAAACTGTTTTTT
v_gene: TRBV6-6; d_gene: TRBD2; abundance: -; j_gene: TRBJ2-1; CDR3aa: CASSPGTSSTYNEQFF; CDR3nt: TGTGCCAGCAGCCCCGGGACTAGCTCGACTTACAATGAGCAGTTCTTC
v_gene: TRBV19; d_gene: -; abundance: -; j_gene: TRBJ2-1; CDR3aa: CASSFRDNPGNEQFF; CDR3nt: TGTGCCAGTAGTTTTCGGGACAATCCCGGCAATGAGCAGTTCTTC
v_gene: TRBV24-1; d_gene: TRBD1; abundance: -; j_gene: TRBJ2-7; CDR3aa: CATSHPTGSFGQYF; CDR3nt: TGTGCCACCAGTCACCCGACAGGGTCGTTCGGGCAGTACTTC
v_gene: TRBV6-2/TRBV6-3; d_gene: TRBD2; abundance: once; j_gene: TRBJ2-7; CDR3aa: CASSYSSGGSSYEQYF; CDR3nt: TGTGCCAGCAGTTACTCGAGCGGGGGGAGCTCCTACGAGCAGTACTTC
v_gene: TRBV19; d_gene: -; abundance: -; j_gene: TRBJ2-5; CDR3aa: CASSIPGQETQYF; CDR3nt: TGTGCCAGTAGTATACCAGGGCAAGAGACCCAGTACTTC
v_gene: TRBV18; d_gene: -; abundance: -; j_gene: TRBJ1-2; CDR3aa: CASSPETVFYGYTF; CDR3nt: TGTGCCAGCTCACCGGAGACAGTCTTCTATGGCTACACCTTC
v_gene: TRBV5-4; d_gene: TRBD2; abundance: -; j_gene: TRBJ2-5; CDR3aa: CASSPGTSGGRRETQYF; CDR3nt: TGTGCCAGCAGCCCAGGGACTAGCGGGGGGCGAAGAGAGACCCAGTACTTC
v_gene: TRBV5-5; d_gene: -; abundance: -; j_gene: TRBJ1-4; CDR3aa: CASSLRGILNEKLFF; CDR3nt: TGTGCCAGCAGCTTGAGGGGGATTCTTAATGAAAAACTGTTTTTT
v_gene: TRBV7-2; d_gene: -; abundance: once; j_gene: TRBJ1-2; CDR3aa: CASRTSYGYTF; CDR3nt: TGTGCCAGCCGTACATCCTATGGCTACACCTTC
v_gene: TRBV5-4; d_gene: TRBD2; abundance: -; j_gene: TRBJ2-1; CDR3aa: CASTPQRGGEQFF; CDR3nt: TGTGCCAGCACCCCTCAACGGGGGGGTGAGCAGTTCTTC
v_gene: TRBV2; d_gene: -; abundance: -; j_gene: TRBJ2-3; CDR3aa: CASSELTGTDTQYF; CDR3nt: TGTGCCAGCAGTGAACTGACAGGCACAGATACGCAGTATTTT
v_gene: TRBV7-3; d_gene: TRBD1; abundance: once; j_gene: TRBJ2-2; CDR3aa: CASSLTSGQVNTGELFF; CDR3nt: TGTGCCAGCAGCTTAACGTCGGGACAGGTGAACACCGGGGAGCTGTTTTTT
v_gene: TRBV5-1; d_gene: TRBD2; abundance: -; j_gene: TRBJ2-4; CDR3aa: CASSLEAGGSKNIQYF; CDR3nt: TGCGCCAGCAGCTTGGAGGCGGGAGGGTCCAAAAACATTCAGTACTTC
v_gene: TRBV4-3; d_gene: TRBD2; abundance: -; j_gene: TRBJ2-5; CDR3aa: CASSQDSTSGRAGETQYF; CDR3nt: TGCGCCAGCAGCCAAGATTCCACTAGCGGGAGGGCCGGAGAGACCCAGTACTTC
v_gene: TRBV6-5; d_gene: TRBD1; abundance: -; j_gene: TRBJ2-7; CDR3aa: CASSRTGNEQYF; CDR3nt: TGTGCCAGCAGTCGGACAGGGAACGAGCAGTACTTC
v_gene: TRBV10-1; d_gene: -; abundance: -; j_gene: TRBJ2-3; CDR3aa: CASSGSQFFDTQYF; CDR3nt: TGCGCCAGCAGTGGGTCACAGTTCTTCGATACGCAGTATTTT
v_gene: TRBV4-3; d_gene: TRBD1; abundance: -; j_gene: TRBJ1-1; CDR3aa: CASSAGGNTEAFF; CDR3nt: TGCGCCAGCAGCGCAGGGGGAAACACTGAAGCTTTCTTT
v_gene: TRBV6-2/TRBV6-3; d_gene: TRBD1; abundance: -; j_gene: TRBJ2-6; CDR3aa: CASSLTGTGTGANVLTF; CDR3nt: TGTGCCAGCAGTTTAACCGGGACAGGGACCGGGGCCAACGTCCTGACTTTC
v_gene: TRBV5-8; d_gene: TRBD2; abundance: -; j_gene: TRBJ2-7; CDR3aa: CASSFRAGGEQYF; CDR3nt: TGTGCCAGCAGCTTCCGGGCGGGAGGTGAGCAGTACTTC
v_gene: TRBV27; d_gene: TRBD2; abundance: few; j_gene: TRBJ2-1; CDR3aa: CASSPRAWREFDNEQFF; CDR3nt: TGTGCCAGCAGTCCCCGGGCGTGGCGGGAGTTCGACAATGAGCAGTTCTTC
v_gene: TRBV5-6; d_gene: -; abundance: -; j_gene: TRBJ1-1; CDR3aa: CASRPEGVATEAFF; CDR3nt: TGTGCCAGCAGACCAGAAGGGGTGGCCACTGAAGCTTTCTTT
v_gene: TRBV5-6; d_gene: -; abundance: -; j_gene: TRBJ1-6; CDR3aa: CASSLYSSVRRSPLHF; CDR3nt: TGTGCCAGCAGCTTGTACTCATCGGTGCGGCGATCACCCCTCCACTTT
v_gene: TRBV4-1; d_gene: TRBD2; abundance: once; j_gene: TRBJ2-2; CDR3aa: CASSRAGRNTGELFF; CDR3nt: TGCGCCAGCAGCCGAGCGGGGCGGAACACCGGGGAGCTGTTTTTT
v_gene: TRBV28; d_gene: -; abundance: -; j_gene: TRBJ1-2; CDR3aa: CASSRTRGNYGYTF; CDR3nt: TGTGCCAGCAGCCGGACCAGGGGTAACTATGGCTACACCTTC
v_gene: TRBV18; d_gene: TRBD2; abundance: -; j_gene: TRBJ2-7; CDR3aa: CASSSPSGGRYEQYF; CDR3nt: TGTGCCAGCTCATCCCCTAGCGGGGGGAGATACGAGCAGTACTTC
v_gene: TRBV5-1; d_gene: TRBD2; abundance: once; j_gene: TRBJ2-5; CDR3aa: CASSSQAGAIQETQYF; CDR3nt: TGCGCCAGCAGCTCCCAAGCGGGGGCGATCCAAGAGACCCAGTACTTC
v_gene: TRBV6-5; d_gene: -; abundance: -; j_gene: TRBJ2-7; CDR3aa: CASSLGVSYEQYF; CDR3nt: TGTGCCAGCAGTTTAGGGGTCTCCTACGAGCAGTACTTC
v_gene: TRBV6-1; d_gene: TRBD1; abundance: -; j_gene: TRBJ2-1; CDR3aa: CASSEAGTGGSGQFF; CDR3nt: TGTGCCAGCAGTGAAGCCGGGACAGGTGGGTCTGGGCAGTTCTTC
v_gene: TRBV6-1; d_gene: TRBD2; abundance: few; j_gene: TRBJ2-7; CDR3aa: CASSDHSAGGYEQYF; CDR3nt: TGTGCCAGCAGTGACCACTCAGCGGGAGGTTACGAGCAGTACTTC
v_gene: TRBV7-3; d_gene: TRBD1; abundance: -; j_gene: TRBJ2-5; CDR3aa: CASSLGTGVAETQYF; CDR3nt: TGTGCCAGCAGCTTAGGGACAGGGGTCGCAGAGACCCAGTACTTC
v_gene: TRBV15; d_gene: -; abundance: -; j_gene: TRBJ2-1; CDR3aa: CATSPRGSYNEQFF; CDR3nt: TGTGCCACCAGCCCCCGAGGATCCTACAATGAGCAGTTCTTC
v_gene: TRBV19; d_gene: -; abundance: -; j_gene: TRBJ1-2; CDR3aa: CASSPSGGSYGYTF; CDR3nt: TGTGCCAGTAGCCCCTCGGGGGGATCCTATGGCTACACCTTC
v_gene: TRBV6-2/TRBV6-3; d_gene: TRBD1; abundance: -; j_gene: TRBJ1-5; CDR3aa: CASSWTGRRSNQPQHF; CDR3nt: TGTGCCAGCAGCTGGACAGGTAGGAGAAGCAATCAGCCCCAGCATTTT
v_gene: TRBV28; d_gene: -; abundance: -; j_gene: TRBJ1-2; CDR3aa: CASSVTVNYGYTF; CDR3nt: TGTGCCAGCAGTGTTACAGTAAACTATGGCTACACCTTC
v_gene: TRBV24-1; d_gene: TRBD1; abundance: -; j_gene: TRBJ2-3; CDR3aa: CATRPGTGNTDTQYF; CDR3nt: TGTGCCACCAGACCCGGGACAGGGAACACAGATACGCAGTATTTT
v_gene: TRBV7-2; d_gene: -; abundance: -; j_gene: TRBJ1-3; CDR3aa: CASSPWGGAGNTIYF; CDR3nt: TGTGCCAGCAGCCCCTGGGGGGGGGCTGGAAACACCATATATTTT
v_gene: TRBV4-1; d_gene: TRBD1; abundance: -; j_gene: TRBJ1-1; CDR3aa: CASSQNRDRFTEAFF; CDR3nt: TGCGCCAGCAGCCAAAATCGGGACAGATTCACTGAAGCTTTCTTT
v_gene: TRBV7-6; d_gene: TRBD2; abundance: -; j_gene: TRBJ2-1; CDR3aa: CASSLATSGKNEQFF; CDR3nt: TGTGCCAGCAGCTTAGCGACTAGCGGGAAAAATGAGCAGTTCTTC
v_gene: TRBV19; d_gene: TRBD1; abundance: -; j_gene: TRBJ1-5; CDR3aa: CASSGGTGTGRHF; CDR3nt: TGTGCCAGTAGCGGCGGGACAGGGACCGGGCGGCATTTT
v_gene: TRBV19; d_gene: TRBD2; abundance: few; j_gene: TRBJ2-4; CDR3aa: CASSIASGEAKNIQYF; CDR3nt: TGTGCCAGTAGTATTGCCAGCGGGGAAGCCAAAAACATTCAGTACTTC
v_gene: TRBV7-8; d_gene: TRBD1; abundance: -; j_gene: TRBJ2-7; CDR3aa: CASSANPGQAINEQYF; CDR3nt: TGTGCCAGCAGCGCAAACCCGGGACAGGCAATTAACGAGCAGTACTTC
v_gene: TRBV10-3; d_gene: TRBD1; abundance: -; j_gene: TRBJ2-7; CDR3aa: CATTGRQGGYEQYF; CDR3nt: TGTGCCACCACGGGCCGACAGGGGGGGTACGAGCAGTACTTC